The 2 T cell receptor beta chains below were found in one sample sequenced in a study of T cell repertoires in cytomegalovirus infection. TCRdb reanalysed the reads using MiXCR and keeps one entry per CDR3 protein. Of 200,000 to 250,000 distinct CDR3 sequences listed, 35% to 40% were seen once; the top ten hold roughly three fifths. These TCRs are of unknown antigen specificity. The source material was CD8+ T cells from cultured PBMCs, sampled from culture after CMV antigen stimulation. These receptors were obtained from a human donor in good health (CMV status not recorded). Some clones in this sample may be carry-over from other donors' samples.

This clonotype was seen a handful of times. The chain combines TRBV29-1 with TRBJ1-4; D is unresolved. Germline V gene lookup returns CDR1 SQVTM and CDR2 ANQGSEA. The ends were cut back, 5 bases at V and 0 bases at J, with 7 bases in the middle. The CDR3 contains 13 residues. CDR3 sequence: CSVRETTNEKLFF. The CDR3 nucleotides are TGCAGCGTTAGGGAAACAACTAATGAAAAACTGTTTTTT.

V is TRBV18 and J is TRBJ2-5; D not resolved. Trimming cost V 3 bases and J 1 base, with 18 bases left between them. The CDR3 contains 17 residues. CDR1 KGHSH and CDR2 LQKENI come from the germline V gene. The DNA for the CDR3 is TGTGCCAGCTCACCCGGACCTACAAAATCCTCCCAAGAGACCCAGTACTTC. Protein sequence: CASSPGPTKSSQETQYF.